Below, 28 T cell receptor beta chains from the same sample are listed, as sequenced in a study of CD8 T cells in ankylosing spondylitis. Study outcomes and limitations: Blood of patients with ankylosing spondylitis appeared to be characterized by a TCR beta motif of 8 or 9 highly homologous variants.

MiXCR, applied by TCRdb to the 5' RACE reads, yields one record per CDR3 protein. This table holds 700,000 or so distinct CDR3 sequences, around 19% found once. These TCRs' antigens remain unknown. The sample taken for sequencing was blood, either unsorted or a sorted T cell fraction (not recorded which). Receptor source: a male donor with ankylosing spondylitis.

This clonotype has more than one count but fewer than ten. The chain has TRBV4-2 and TRBJ2-5; 10 bases match TRBD2. The junction had 7 bases not matched to a gene; V was cut back by 4 bases and J by 5 bases. The germline V gene encodes CDR1 LGHNA and CDR2 YNFKEQ. The CDR3 is made up of 15 amino acids. CDR3 protein: CASSPGTSEMETQYF. CDR3 bases: TGTGCCAGCAGCCCCGGGACTAGCGAGATGGAGACCCAGTACTTC.

This chain links TRBV20-1 with TRBJ2-3; D may correspond to TRBD1 or TRBD2 (6 bases each). The germline V gene has CDR1 DFQATT and CDR2 SNEGSKA (reference sequence). This CDR3 has 11 amino acids. V lost 5 bases and J lost 6, with 9 bases in between. This CDR3 is CSAEGGDTQYF. The CDR3 region has the DNA TGCAGTGCTGAAGGGGGGGATACGCAGTATTTT.

This clonotype was seen ten or more times. This chain joins TRBV7-8 and TRBJ2-7; D is unclear. There are 13 residues in the CDR3. The V end was cut by 4 bases, the J end by 0 bases, with 7 bases between. CDR1 and CDR2 (germline): SGHVS, FQNEAQ. The CDR3 DNA is TGTGCCAGCAGCTCGACGAGCTCCTACGAGCAGTACTTC. Its protein product is CASSSTSSYEQYF. Based on the CDR3 plus reference TRBV7-8 and TRBJ2-7, the full variable domain is GAGVSQSPRYKVAKRGQDVALRCDPISGHVSLFWYQQALGQGPEFLTYFQNEAQLDKSGLPSDRFFAERPEGSVSTLKIQRTQQEDSAVYLCASSSTSSYEQYFGPGTRLTVT.

The chain uses TRBV12-3 or TRBV12-4 and TRBJ1-2, with D uncertain. The CDR3 is made up of 16 amino acids. The ends were cut back, 7 bases at V and 4 bases at J, with 22 bases in the middle. Here the CDR3 reads CASNAGRALDSYGYTF. The CDR3 DNA sequence: TGTGCCAGCAACGCTGGTCGGGCCCTAGATTCCTATGGCTACACCTTC.

The rearrangement joins TRBV20-1 to TRBJ2-1; D unresolved. This CDR3 comprises 16 residues. Germline lookup yields CDR1 DFQATT and CDR2 SNEGSKA (reference sequence). Trimming shortened V by 1 base and J by 0 bases, and 13 bases separated the two germline ends. This CDR3 is CSARARSSSSYNEQFF. CDR3 sequence (DNA): TGCAGTGCTAGAGCCCGTTCCTCGAGCTCCTACAATGAGCAGTTCTTC.

The rearrangement links TRBV25-1 to TRBJ1-6; the D gene is possibly TRBD1 (6 bases). Germline values: CDR1 MGHDK, CDR2 SYGVNS. The CDR3 has 15 amino acids. V lost 8 bases and J lost 3, with 14 bases in between. Written as DNA, the CDR3 is TGTGCCAGCCAGGACCAGGGGCACTATAATTCACCCCTCCACTTT. It yields the protein CASQDQGHYNSPLHF.

The rearrangement joins TRBV7-3 to TRBJ2-1; D may be TRBD2 (6 bases). The V and J ends lost 4 bases and 7 bases respectively, with 17 bases between them. Germline V CDR1 and CDR2: SGHTA, FQGTGA. The CDR3 runs 15 residues. CDR3 protein: CASSSRLGQRNEQFF. As DNA, the CDR3 is TGTGCCAGCAGCTCCAGACTAGGTCAGCGAAATGAGCAGTTCTTC.

In its sample, this clonotype was seen many times. The V gene is TRBV29-1, the J gene TRBJ1-4, with 9 positions matching TRBD1. Germline V gives CDR1 SQVTM, CDR2 ANQGSEA. The ends lost 7 bases at V and 8 bases at J; junction bases unmatched: 8. CDR3 length equals 13 residues. The CDR3 region is CSASPGQGEKLFF. The CDR3, as DNA: TGCAGCGCTTCTCCGGGACAGGGAGAAAAACTGTTTTTT. Complete variable domain (other parts from reference TRBV29-1 and TRBJ1-4): SAVISQKPSRDICQRGTSLTIQCQVDSQVTMMFWYRQQPGQSLTLIATANQGSEATYESGFVIDKFPISRPNLTFSTLTVSNMSPEDSSIYLCSASPGQGEKLFFGSGTQLSVL.

The chain has TRBV30 and TRBJ2-5, with D hard to call. Trimming removed 1 base at V and 5 bases at J, with 11 bases between. Germline CDR1 GTSNPN, CDR2 SVGIG (reference sequence). The CDR3 runs to 13 residues. The CDR3 DNA follows: TGTGCCTGGAGTGGACGTGGGGTGGAGACCCAGTACTTC. It encodes CAWSGRGVETQYF.

This clonotype turned up a few times. V usage is TRBV12-3 or TRBV12-4 and J usage is TRBJ1-2; perhaps TRBD1 as D (5 bases). This CDR3 region has 13 residues. The V end lost 5 bases, the J end lost 6 bases, and 13 bases lay between the germline ends. The CDR3 here is CASSVGPENGYTF. The CDR3 DNA sequence: TGTGCCAGCAGTGTGGGACCGGAGAATGGCTACACCTTC.

This clonotype was observed a handful of times. The chain's CDR3 is CASSLDAGSKTEQYF. The CDR3 coding sequence is TGCGCCAGCAGCTTGGACGCAGGGTCGAAAACCGAGCAGTACTTC. V gene TRBV5-1 combines with J gene TRBJ2-7; D perhaps matches TRBD1 (5 bases). The CDR3 consists of 15 residues. Trimming took 0 bases from V and 6 from J, leaving 16 bases between them. Germline-derived CDR1 and CDR2 are SGHRS and YFSETQ.

The table lists this clonotype with a few counts. The chain uses TRBV20-1 and TRBJ2-3, with TRBD2 identical over 12 bases. CDR1 is DFQATT, CDR2 SNEGSKA, per germline (reference sequence). The CDR3 spans 18 residues. Trimming took 5 bases from V and 5 from J; bases not matched to a gene: 17. CDR3 region: CSADLGASGRAREDTQYF. DNA for the CDR3: TGCAGTGCTGACCTCGGGGCTAGCGGGAGGGCCCGGGAAGATACGCAGTATTTT.

The chain couples TRBV28 to TRBJ1-2; possibly TRBD1 for D (6 bases). Trimming took off 2 bases at V and 6 bases at J, with 16 bases between the two ends. Germline lookup yields CDR1 MDHEN and CDR2 SYDVKM. The CDR3 covers 15 residues. The CDR3 protein is CASSLTVGGGHGYTF. The CDR3 bases are TGTGCCAGCAGTTTAACGGTAGGGGGAGGCCATGGCTACACCTTC.

J is TRBJ1-1 and V is TRBV6-2 or TRBV6-3; no firm D call. The CDR3 runs 12 residues. V was cut by 0 bases and J by 7 bases, with 6 bases left in between. Germline CDR1 reads MNHEY; CDR2 reads SVGEGT. The CDR3 reads CASSYSRYEAFF. As DNA, the CDR3 is TGTGCCAGCAGTTACTCGAGGTATGAAGCTTTCTTT.

The chain uses TRBV5-1 and TRBJ2-2, with 16 nucleotides matching TRBD2. Trimming took 2 bases from V and 1 from J; bases not matched to a gene: 11. This CDR3 is 21 amino acids long. CDR1 is SGHRS and CDR2 is YFSETQ in the germline V gene. The CDR3 region is CASSFIRAGTSGRVNTGELFF. CDR3 DNA sequence: TGCGCCAGCAGCTTCATACGCGCCGGGACTAGCGGGAGGGTGAACACCGGGGAGCTGTTTTTT.

This chain uses TRBV4-1 with TRBJ1-3, with D maybe TRBD1 (6 bases). The CDR3 is made up of 15 amino acids. Germline V lookup: CDR1 MGHRA, CDR2 YSYEKL. The ends were cut back, 0 bases at V and 4 bases at J, with 10 bases in the middle. In DNA, the CDR3 is TGCGCCAGCAGCCAAGAGGGGGCCGGAGGAAACACCATATATTTT. This gives the protein CASSQEGAGGNTIYF.

This clonotype occurred a few times. This CDR3 reads CASSRRTDNYGYTF. The DNA for the CDR3 is TGTGCCAGCAGTCGACGGACGGACAACTATGGCTACACCTTC. This chain connects TRBV6-1 to TRBJ1-2; D gene ambiguous. The CDR3 consists of 14 residues. CDR1 is MNHNS, CDR2 SASEGT, per germline. V was clipped by 5 bases and J by 2 bases, with 12 bases between them.

The V and J genes are TRBV6-5 and TRBJ2-3; TRBD2 aligns across 12 bases. The CDR3 is 16 residues long. Trimming at V came to 6 bases and at J to 1 base, leaving 5 bases not matched to a gene. Germline CDR1 reads MNHEY; CDR2 reads SVGAGI. The CDR3 spells CASRTLAGGGTDTQYF. The CDR3 nucleotides are TGTGCCAGCAGAACCCTAGCGGGAGGGGGCACAGATACGCAGTATTTT.

The CDR3: CASSPAIPEAFF. The CDR3 bases are TGTGCCAGTAGTCCCGCGATACCTGAAGCTTTCTTT. This chain uses TRBV19 with TRBJ1-1; no firm D call. The CDR3 contains 12 residues. Germline CDR1 reads LNHDA; CDR2 reads SQIVND (reference sequence). V lost 5 bases to trimming and J lost 6 bases, with 10 bases between them.

The V call is TRBV5-1, the J call TRBJ2-3; 11 bases are shared with TRBD2. This CDR3 comprises 16 residues. The V gene's germline CDR1 is SGHRS and CDR2 YFSETQ. V was clipped by 6 bases and J by 5 bases; unmatched bases: 11. CDR3 residues: CASNPASGGLRDTQYF. DNA of the CDR3: TGCGCCAGCAACCCCGCTAGCGGGGGGTTGAGAGATACGCAGTATTTT.

This clonotype appeared a few times. The chain recombines TRBV6-5 with TRBJ2-3; D may be TRBD1 (5 bases). CDR3 length equals 18 residues. V lost 4 bases, J lost 2 bases, and 22 bases lay in between. Germline CDR1 and CDR2: MNHEY and SVGAGI. The CDR3 DNA follows: TGTGCCAGCAGTTCCGTCCGATTCCAGGGAAAAGACACAGATACGCAGTATTTT. This gives the protein CASSSVRFQGKDTDTQYF.

This clonotype is a singleton in its sample. This chain links TRBV30 with TRBJ1-1, with 8 positions matching TRBD1. The V gene's germline CDR1 is GTSNPN and CDR2 SVGIG (reference sequence). J gave up 1 base and V 5 bases, and 9 bases lay outside the gene matches. The CDR3 contains 15 residues. In DNA form, the CDR3 reads TGTGCCTGGGAAGCTCCCCAGGGGGCGAACACTGAAGCTTTCTTT. It yields the protein CAWEAPQGANTEAFF.

The rearrangement links TRBV11-2 to TRBJ1-2, with 7 bases aligning to TRBD1. The CDR3 runs to 13 residues. V gave up 5 bases and J gave up 7 bases; unmatched junction bases: 7. In germline, CDR1 is SGHAT, CDR2 FQNNGV. The chain's CDR3 is CASSMRQGGGYTF. CDR3 sequence (DNA): TGTGCCAGCAGCATGCGACAGGGAGGTGGCTACACCTTC.

This clonotype showed up just a few times. The chain combines TRBV28 with TRBJ1-2, with D tentatively TRBD1 (6 bases). The CDR3 sequence is 14 residues long. The germline V and J ends were trimmed by 3 bases and 5 bases, with 13 bases remaining between them. The germline V gene has CDR1 MDHEN and CDR2 SYDVKM. In nucleotides, the CDR3 is TGTGCCAGCAGTTTGGACAGCGGAGGATATGGCTACACCTTC. This gives the protein CASSLDSGGYGYTF.

On this clonotype: A read error may account for a junction end that differs from germline. The chain carries TRBV5-1 and TRBJ2-7, with 12 positions matching TRBD2. The CDR3 loop spans 14 amino acids. CDR1 SGHRS and CDR2 YFSETQ come from the germline V gene. CDR3 coding DNA: TGTGCCAGCAGCTCCACTAGCGGGGGGTACGAGCAGTACTTC. It encodes CASSSTSGGYEQYF.

A few counts support this clonotype. V is TRBV12-3 or TRBV12-4 and J is TRBJ1-2; 8 nucleotides match TRBD1. CDR3 size: 15 residues. V gave up 8 bases and J gave up 0 bases; unmatched junction bases: 8. CDR3 nucleotides: TGTGCCAGCCATAGGACAGGGAAAACTAACTATGGCTACACCTTC. Translating gives CASHRTGKTNYGYTF.

CDR3 loop: CASSLEAGQLYEQYF. As DNA, the CDR3 is TGCGCCAGCAGCTTGGAGGCAGGTCAACTCTACGAGCAGTACTTC. This rearrangement joins TRBV5-1 to TRBJ2-7; the D is unclear. The CDR3 is 15 amino acids. Germline lookup yields CDR1 SGHRS and CDR2 YFSETQ. Trimming left V 0 bases short and J 3 bases short, with 13 bases between.

V usage is TRBV5-8 and J usage is TRBJ2-5; possibly TRBD2 for D (5 bases). Trimming took 4 bases from V and 5 from J, leaving 12 bases between them. Germline CDR1 is SGHTS and CDR2 is YDEGEE. There are 13 residues in the CDR3. CDR3 sequence (DNA): TGTGCCAGCAGCCCCGCCCCGGGGGAGACCCAGTACTTC. Its protein is CASSPAPGETQYF. Full variable domain (missing parts from reference TRBV5-8 and TRBJ2-5): EAGVTQSPTHLIKTRGQQATLRCSPISGHTSVYWYQQALGLGLQFLLWYDEGEERNRGNFPPRFSGRQFPNYSSELNVNALELEDSALYLCASSPAPGETQYFGPGTRLLVL.